The T cell receptor (beta chain) described here comes from a study of shared clonotypes between healthy human individuals. Regarding the study as a whole: Estimated richness was generally greater in naive than memory subsets.

In regard to this clone: What it binds is not known.

CDR3 length: 15 residues. V dropped 3 bases and J dropped 7; count of bases not matched to a gene: 8. Germline CDR1 reads MNHEY; CDR2 reads SVGAGI. The assay was immunoSEQ multiplex PCR, and TCRdb's table has in-frame clones only and misses some. Seen here are roughly 2,300,000 clones, 85% to 95% observed once, and the top ten hold about 0.36%. The authors divided CD4+ cells into CD45RA+ naive and CD45RA-negative memory subsets. This clonotype was obtained from a man aged 18-30 years in good health. Some clones in this sample may be carry-over from other donors' samples. V gene TRBV6-5 combines with J gene TRBJ2-1; 8 nucleotides agree with TRBD2. Sequencing was done on a sample of naive CD4+ T cells from PBMCs. As to subset: CD45RA+ positively selected. The CDR3 region has the DNA TGTGCCAGCAGTTATGTGGGACTAGGGTTAAATGAGCAGTTCTTC. Amino acids: CASSYVGLGLNEQFF.